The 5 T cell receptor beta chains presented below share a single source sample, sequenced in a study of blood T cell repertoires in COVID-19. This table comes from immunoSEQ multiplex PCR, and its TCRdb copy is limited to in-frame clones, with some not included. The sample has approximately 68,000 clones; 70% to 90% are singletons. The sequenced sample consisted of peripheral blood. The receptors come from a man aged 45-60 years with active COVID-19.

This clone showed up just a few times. CDR3 DNA sequence: TGTGCCAGCAGCTTAGGCAGGGGGCGCGGCTACGAGCAGTACTTC. Its translation is CASSLGRGRGYEQYF. The J gene is TRBJ2-7, the V gene TRBV11-2, with 8 bases identical to TRBD1. This CDR3 is 15 amino acids long. Unmatched junction bases numbered 5, after V lost 1 base and J lost 3 bases. Germline assignment: CDR1 SGHAT and CDR2 FQNNGV. The whole variable domain, filled in from reference TRBV11-2 and TRBJ2-7, reads EAGVAQSPRYKIIEKRQSVAFWCNPISGHATLYWYQQILGQGPKLLIQFQNNGVVDDSQLPKDRFSAERLKGVDSTLKIQPAKLEDSAVYLCASSLGRGRGYEQYFGPGTRLTVT.

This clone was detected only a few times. CDR3 amino acids: CASSLRGGVGEQFF. CDR3 bases: TGTGCCAGCAGCTTAAGGGGAGGGGTCGGTGAGCAGTTCTTC. The chain employs TRBV7-3 and TRBJ2-1; TRBD2 matches 7 bases. This CDR3 spans 14 amino acids. Trimming removed 1 base from V and 9 bases from J; junction bases left unmatched: 6. Germline CDR1 is SGHTA and CDR2 is FQGTGA.

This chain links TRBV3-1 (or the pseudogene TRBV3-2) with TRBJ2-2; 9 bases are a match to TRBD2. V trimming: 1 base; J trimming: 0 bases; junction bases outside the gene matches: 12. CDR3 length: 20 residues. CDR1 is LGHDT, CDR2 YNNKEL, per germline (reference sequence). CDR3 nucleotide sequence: TGTGCCAGCAGCCAAGCCTTATTGGGTAGCGGGGGTGCGAACACCGGGGAGCTGTTTTTT. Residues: CASSQALLGSGGANTGELFF.

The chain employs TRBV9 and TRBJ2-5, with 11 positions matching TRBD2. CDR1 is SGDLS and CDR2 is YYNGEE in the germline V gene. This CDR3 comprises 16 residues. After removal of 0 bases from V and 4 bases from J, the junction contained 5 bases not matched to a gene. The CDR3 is CASSVVAGGPGETQYF. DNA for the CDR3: TGTGCCAGCAGCGTAGTAGCGGGAGGGCCGGGAGAGACCCAGTACTTC.

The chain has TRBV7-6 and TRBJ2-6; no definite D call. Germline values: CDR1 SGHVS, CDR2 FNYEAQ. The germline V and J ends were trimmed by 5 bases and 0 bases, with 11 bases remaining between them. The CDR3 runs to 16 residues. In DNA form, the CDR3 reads TGTGCCAGCAGCCTCAACACGATCTCTGGGGCCAACGTCCTGACTTTC. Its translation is CASSLNTISGANVLTF.